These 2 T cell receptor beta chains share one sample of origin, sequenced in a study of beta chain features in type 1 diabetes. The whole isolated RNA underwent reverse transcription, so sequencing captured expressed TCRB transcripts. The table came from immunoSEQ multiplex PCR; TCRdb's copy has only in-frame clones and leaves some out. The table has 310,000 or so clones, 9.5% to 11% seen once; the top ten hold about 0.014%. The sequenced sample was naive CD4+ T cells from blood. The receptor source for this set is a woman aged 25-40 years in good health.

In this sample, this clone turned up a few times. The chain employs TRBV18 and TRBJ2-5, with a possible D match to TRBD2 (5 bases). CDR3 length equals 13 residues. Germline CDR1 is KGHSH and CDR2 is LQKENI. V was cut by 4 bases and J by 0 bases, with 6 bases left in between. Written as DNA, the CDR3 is TGTGCCAGCTCACTCGGGAACCAAGAGACCCAGTACTTC. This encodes CASSLGNQETQYF.

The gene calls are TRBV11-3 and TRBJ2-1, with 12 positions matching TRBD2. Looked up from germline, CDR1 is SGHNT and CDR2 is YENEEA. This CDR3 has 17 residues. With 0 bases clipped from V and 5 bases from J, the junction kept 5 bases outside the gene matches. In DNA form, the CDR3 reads TGTGCCAGCAGCTTAGATAGCGGACTAGCGGGAAACAATGAGCAGTTCTTC. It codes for CASSLDSGLAGNNEQFF.